Below, 20 T cell receptor beta chains from the same sample are listed, as sequenced in a study of cytomegalovirus exposure and HLA in healthy donors. With 60 Vbeta and 13 Jbeta primers, the PCR was carried out. TCRdb's copy holds only in-frame clones and misses some; the assay was immunoSEQ multiplex PCR. The sample has some 140,000 clones; about four fifths are singletons. What was sequenced was PBMCs. The receptors originated from a young man in good health and CMV-seronegative.

Concerning this clone itself: Here the CDR3 omits its conserved ending phenylalanine or tryptophan, so a read error is the likely source. The chain carries TRBV2 and TRBJ1-2; D is undetermined. The length of the CDR3 is 13 residues. V lost 4 bases, J lost 2 bases, and 8 bases lay in between. The germline V gene has CDR1 SNHLY and CDR2 FYNNEI. The CDR3 coding sequence is TGTGCCAGCAGTGTTAGTCGGAACTATGGCTACACCCTC. It encodes CASSVSRNYGYTL.

This clone was detected only a few times. This chain connects TRBV4-1 to TRBJ1-1; D ambiguous. Germline lookup yields CDR1 MGHRA and CDR2 YSYEKL. The CDR3 contains 14 residues. V shed 0 bases and J shed 7 bases, with 12 bases lying between them. The CDR3 loop reads CASSQELVTDEAFF. Here the CDR3 DNA reads TGCGCCAGCAGCCAAGAACTGGTCACCGATGAAGCTTTCTTT.

This clone was observed a single time. V usage is TRBV7-7 and J usage is TRBJ1-1; TRBD1 is a possible D gene (5 bases). The CDR3 covers 13 residues. Germline assignment: CDR1 SSHAT and CDR2 FNYEAQ (reference sequence). The V end was cut by 5 bases, the J end by 1 base, with 8 bases between. CDR3 sequence: CASSPQGNTEAFF. The CDR3 nucleotides are TGTGCCAGCAGCCCCCAGGGGAACACTGAAGCTTTCTTT.

In this sample, this clone turned up a few times. J is TRBJ2-3 and V is TRBV6-5; D possibly corresponds to TRBD2 (6 bases). This CDR3 is 15 amino acids long. The ends were cut back, 5 bases at V and 5 bases at J, with 17 bases in the middle. CDR1 and CDR2 (germline): MNHEY, SVGAGI. Written as DNA, the CDR3 is TGTGCCAGCAGTAGCTCGTTCGGGGGAGGAGATACGCAGTATTTT. As protein: CASSSSFGGGDTQYF.

The chain joins TRBV4-2 to TRBJ2-1, with 7 bases fitting TRBD1. V lost 3 bases and J lost 6; bases outside the gene matches: 11. CDR1 is LGHNA and CDR2 is YNFKEQ in the germline V gene. This CDR3 is 16 amino acids long. CDR3 in DNA: TGTGCCAGCAGCCAGGAACAGGGGTGGAATGGCAATGAGCAGTTCTTC. Translation gives CASSQEQGWNGNEQFF.

The gene calls are TRBV15 and TRBJ1-1; 7 bases are a match to TRBD1. CDR1 and CDR2 (germline): LNHNV, YYDKDF (reference sequence). The CDR3 totals 16 residues. V lost 5 bases and J lost 5; bases outside the gene matches: 14. CDR3 in amino acids: CATSEPLGQWGTEAFF. DNA of the CDR3: TGTGCCACCAGCGAACCTTTGGGACAGTGGGGGACTGAAGCTTTCTTT.

This chain connects TRBV10-3 to TRBJ2-5; 9 bases line up with TRBD1. Germline values: CDR1 ENHRY, CDR2 SYGVKD. The CDR3 is 15 residues long. The trim removed 5 bases at V and 2 bases at J, leaving 6 bases unmatched. The CDR3 protein is CAISQGTGLQETQYF. The CDR3 DNA sequence: TGTGCCATCAGTCAAGGGACAGGGTTGCAAGAGACCCAGTACTTC.

V is TRBV25-1 and J is TRBJ1-6, with D tentatively TRBD1 (5 bases). The CDR3 sequence is 15 residues long. The V gene lost 6 bases and the J gene lost 0 bases, with 9 bases spanning the gap. Looked up from germline, CDR1 is MGHDK and CDR2 is SYGVNS. The chain's CDR3 is CASRGGSSYNSPLHF. The CDR3 DNA reads TGTGCCAGCAGGGGGGGGAGCTCCTATAATTCACCCCTCCACTTT.

The V and J genes are TRBV5-4 and TRBJ2-7, with D possibly TRBD2 on 6 matching bases. The germline V and J ends were trimmed by 0 bases and 7 bases, with 11 bases remaining between them. Germline CDR1 SGHNT, CDR2 YYREEE (reference sequence). The CDR3 spans 13 residues. The CDR3: CASSLAGLAEQYF. DNA for the CDR3: TGTGCCAGCAGCTTGGCCGGGCTAGCGGAGCAGTACTTC.

The rearrangement uses TRBV29-1 and TRBJ2-7; D unclear. Germline loops: CDR1 SQVTM, CDR2 ANQGSEA. V was pared by 2 bases and J by 2 bases, with 4 bases between. CDR3 length: 11 amino acids. The CDR3 DNA is TGCAGCGTTGAATTAACCTACGAGCAGTACTTC. This gives the protein CSVELTYEQYF.

This clone has a handful of counts. V and J are TRBV9 and TRBJ1-2; D remains unclear. The CDR3 runs 10 residues. Germline CDR1 SGDLS, CDR2 YYNGEE. V dropped 4 bases and J dropped 8 bases, with 6 bases sitting between them. The CDR3 protein is CASSSVGYTF. Here the CDR3 DNA reads TGTGCCAGCAGCTCAGTCGGCTACACCTTC.

DNA of the CDR3: TGTGCCAGCAGGTGGGAGATGCGGCAGTTTTACAACACCGGGGAGCTGTTTTTT. This codes for CASRWEMRQFYNTGELFF. V and J are TRBV5-6 and TRBJ2-2; D possibly corresponds to TRBD2 (5 bases). This CDR3 is 18 amino acids long. V was trimmed by 5 bases and J by 2 bases, leaving 22 bases between them. Germline V gives CDR1 SGHDT, CDR2 YYEEEE.

The CDR3 DNA reads TGTGCCAGCAGCGGCCGAGCCAGGGGGATCGAAGAGCAGTTCTTC. Amino acids: CASSGRARGIEEQFF. This sequence joins TRBV9 and TRBJ2-1; the match to TRBD1 covers 7 bases. V gave up 3 bases and J gave up 10 bases; unmatched junction bases: 13. Germline CDR1 and CDR2: SGDLS and YYNGEE. CDR3 size: 15 residues.

V gene TRBV9 combines with J gene TRBJ2-3; 9 nucleotides match TRBD1. V was pared by 4 bases and J by 5 bases, with 5 bases of the junction left unmatched. CDR3 size: 14 residues. Germline V gene sequence: CDR1 SGDLS, CDR2 YYNGEE. The CDR3 protein is CASSMDRGRDTQYF. For the CDR3, the DNA is TGTGCCAGCAGCATGGACAGGGGCCGAGATACGCAGTATTTT.

The chain recombines TRBV14 with TRBJ2-5, with TRBD2 matching 8 bases. This CDR3 is built from 19 residues. Germline assignment: CDR1 SGHDN and CDR2 FVKESK. The trim removed 0 bases at V and 2 bases at J, leaving 14 bases unmatched. CDR3 amino acids: CASSQEVRGWGLGQETQYF. CDR3 in DNA: TGTGCCAGCAGCCAAGAAGTACGAGGATGGGGACTAGGTCAAGAGACCCAGTACTTC.

The chain carries TRBV5-1 and TRBJ1-4, with D possibly matching TRBD1 (6 bases). V was trimmed by 4 bases and J by 8 bases, leaving 15 bases between them. Germline CDR1 and CDR2: SGHRS and YFSETQ. CDR3 length: 14 residues. This CDR3 reads CASSTQGAEEKLFF. The CDR3 nucleotides read TGCGCCAGCAGCACACAGGGAGCGGAGGAAAAACTGTTTTTT.

The chain carries TRBV10-3 and TRBJ1-5; D may be TRBD1 (6 bases). CDR1 and CDR2 from the germline V gene are ENHRY and SYGVKD. Trimming cost V 3 bases and J 3 bases, with 12 bases left between them. CDR3 size: 15 residues. The chain's CDR3 is CAISDTGSFNQPQHF. The DNA for the CDR3 is TGTGCCATCAGTGACACAGGGTCGTTCAATCAGCCCCAGCATTTT.

The genes are TRBV7-9 and TRBJ1-5; D uncertain. With 1 base removed from V and 4 bases from J, the gap between germline ends came to 11 bases. The CDR3 runs to 15 residues. Germline lookup yields CDR1 SEHNR and CDR2 FQNEAQ (reference sequence). The CDR3: CASSLVLGGNQPQHF. CDR3 bases: TGTGCCAGCAGCTTAGTTCTGGGAGGAAATCAGCCCCAGCATTTT.

This chain joins TRBV5-4 and TRBJ1-1; 8 bases agree with TRBD1. With 2 bases clipped from V and 2 bases from J, the junction kept 5 bases outside the gene matches. This CDR3 comprises 15 residues. CDR1 and CDR2 (germline): SGHNT, YYREEE (reference sequence). The CDR3 protein is CASSFGGQENTEAFF. The CDR3 DNA reads as TGTGCCAGCAGCTTCGGGGGACAGGAAAACACTGAAGCTTTCTTT.

The chain uses TRBV7-6 and TRBJ1-2; 10 bases line up with TRBD1. With 2 bases clipped from V and 0 bases from J, the junction kept 3 bases outside the gene matches. CDR3 size: 16 residues. CDR1 and CDR2 from the germline V gene are SGHVS and FNYEAQ. The CDR3 loop reads CASSLLGQGSNYGYTF. CDR3 coding DNA: TGTGCCAGCAGCTTACTGGGACAGGGGTCTAACTATGGCTACACCTTC.